This T cell receptor beta chain was documented in a study of CDR3 diversity in severe acne. TCRdb redid the calling of the PCR reads with MiXCR, one entry per CDR3 protein. The data contain approximately 80,000 distinct CDR3 sequences, 45% to 65% of them singletons. Only a few counts were recorded for this clonotype. At one boundary the junction diverges from the germline segment, which might be a read error. The V gene's germline CDR1 is SGHNT and CDR2 YYREEE (reference sequence). The CDR3 spans 15 residues. The sequenced sample consisted of blood. This TCR came from a male donor in good health, without acne. J is TRBJ2-1 and V is TRBV5-4, with 7 bases identical to TRBD2. The CDR3 sequence: CASSGGGDFSNGQFF. CDR3 DNA: TGTGCCAGCAGCGGGGGGGGGGACTTCAGCAATGGGCAGTTCTTC. Full variable domain (outside the CDR3, taken from reference TRBV5-4 and TRBJ2-1): ETGVTQSPTHLIKTRGQQVTLRCSSQSGHNTVSWYQQALGQGPQFIFQYYREEENGRGNFPPRFSGLQFPNYSSELNVNALELDDSALYLCASSGGGDFSNGQFFGPGTRLTVL.